The sequence of this T cell receptor beta chain was determined in a study of T-cell memory formation after mild COVID-19 (dated by TCRdb to the early 2020s). For the wider study: TCR sequence clusters from the two donors were largely donor specific. Longitudinal TCRalpha and TCRbeta repertoire sequencing tracked T-cell clones expanding and contracting after mild COVID-19 in a couple of donors. The cohort comprised two young, previously healthy adult volunteers, one female and one male.

Of note for this clonotype: No antigen is known for it. Nothing much larger sits one base from this clone, and base qualities are not available.

Ficoll-Paque density gradient centrifugation was the method used to isolate PBMCs. The instrument given in TCRdb is Illumina NovaSeq 6000. cDNA libraries for TCRalpha and TCRbeta were prepared by 5'RACE using constant-segment primers, with sample barcodes and unique molecular identifiers added. RNA was extracted from every sample with Trizol reagent. Library amplification was performed in two PCR steps, and a second sample barcode and Illumina TruSeq adapters were introduced in the second step. Libraries were sequenced on an Illumina NovaSeq with 2 x 150 bp paired-end reads. The source study handled its data this way. The reads were demultiplexed and collapsed into UMI-guided consensus sequences using migec v1.2.7. Using mixcr v2.1.11, UMI consensuses were aligned to TRA and TRB V and J templates and then assembled into clonotypes. Expanded or contracted clonotypes were those called significant by both edgeR and NoisET, with noise models trained on biological replicates. edgeR calls used a false discovery rate-adjusted p below 0.01 and a log2 fold-change threshold of 1. As an exploratory analysis of dynamics, PCA with hierarchical clustering was applied to max-normalized trajectories of the 1000 most abundant clonotypes. Separately sequenced CD4+ and CD8+ repertoires were used to assign the CD4 or CD8 phenotype of responding clones. In TCRdb, the public reads were trimmed at Q25 with fastp and aligned with MiXCR, with productive beta chains retained. Entries are consolidated by CDR3 protein sequence, retaining the most common genes and DNA. In this record, the V and J calls reflect TCRdb's handling and not the investigators' own analysis. Within this sample are 540,000 or so distinct CDR3 sequences, with roughly 20% of them counted one time only. The ten largest clones add up to around 13% of the sample.

What the work shows at the level of the full study, not this receptor alone: Contracting CD4+ clones were found mainly in CM and EM memory subsets, while CD8+ clones were enriched in EMRA. Clones that contracted from day 15 to 85 showed balanced CD4/CD8 phenotypes, whereas a second wave of clones that expanded from day 15 to 37 leaned towards CD4+. The study included only two mild cases, and larger cohorts that include severe cases with pre-infection samples were judged to be necessary. The detection of some responding clones in pre-infection memory suggests that pre-existing cross-reactive memory T cells joined the SARS-CoV-2 response. The second-wave clones that peaked on day 37 were not confirmed to be SARS-CoV-2 specific.

From cysteine to phenylalanine, the CDR3 is 15 amino acids long. Only CDR3 DNA remains: 45 bases, in frame from the first base. CDR1 and CDR2 were assigned from the germline V gene (reference sequence) as LNHNV and YYDKDF. V and J lose 0 bases and 2 bases, and a span of 8 bases separates them. The chain was built from TRBV15 and TRBJ2-1; the D gene is perhaps TRBD2, on 5 matching bases. The TCR originated in an adult woman who had mild COVID-19 (a few samples of this study predate the infection). The sample titles of this study are shuffled in the database, so cell type and time point are left out; the donor was told from shared clones. Sequenced sample: PBMCs or a T cell subset sorted from them (not recorded which). The CDR3 amino acid sequence is: CATSREAATYNEQFF. The sequenced DNA is TGTGCCACCAGCAGAGAAGCGGCCACCTACAATGAGCAGTTCTTC.